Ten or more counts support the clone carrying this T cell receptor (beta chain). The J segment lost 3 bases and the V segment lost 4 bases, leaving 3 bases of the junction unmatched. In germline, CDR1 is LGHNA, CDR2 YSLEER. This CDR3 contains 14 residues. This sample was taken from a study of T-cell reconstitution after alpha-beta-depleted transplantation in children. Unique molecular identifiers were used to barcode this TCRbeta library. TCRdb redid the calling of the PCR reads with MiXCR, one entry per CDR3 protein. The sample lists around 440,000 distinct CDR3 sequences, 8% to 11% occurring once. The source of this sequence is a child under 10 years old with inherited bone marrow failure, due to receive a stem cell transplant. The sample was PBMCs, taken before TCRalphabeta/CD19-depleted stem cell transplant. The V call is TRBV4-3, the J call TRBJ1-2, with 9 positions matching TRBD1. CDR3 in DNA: TGCGCCAGCAGCCCCAGGACAGGGGACTATGGCTACACCTTC. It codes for CASSPRTGDYGYTF.